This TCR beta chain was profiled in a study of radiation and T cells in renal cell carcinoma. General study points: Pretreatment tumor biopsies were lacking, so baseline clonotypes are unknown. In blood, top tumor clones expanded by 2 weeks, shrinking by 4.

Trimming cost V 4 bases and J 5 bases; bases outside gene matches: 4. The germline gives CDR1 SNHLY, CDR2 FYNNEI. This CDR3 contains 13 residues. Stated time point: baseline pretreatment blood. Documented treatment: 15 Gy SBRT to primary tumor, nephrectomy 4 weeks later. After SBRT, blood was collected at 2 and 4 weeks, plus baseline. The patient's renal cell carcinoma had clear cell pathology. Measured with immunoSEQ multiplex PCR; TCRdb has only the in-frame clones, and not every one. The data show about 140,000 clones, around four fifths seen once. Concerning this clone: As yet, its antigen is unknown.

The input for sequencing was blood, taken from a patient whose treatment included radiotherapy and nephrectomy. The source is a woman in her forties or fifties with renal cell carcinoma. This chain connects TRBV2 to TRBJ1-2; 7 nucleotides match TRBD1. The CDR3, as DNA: TGTGCCAGCAGTGCTGGGACAGATTATGGCTACACCTTC. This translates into CASSAGTDYGYTF.